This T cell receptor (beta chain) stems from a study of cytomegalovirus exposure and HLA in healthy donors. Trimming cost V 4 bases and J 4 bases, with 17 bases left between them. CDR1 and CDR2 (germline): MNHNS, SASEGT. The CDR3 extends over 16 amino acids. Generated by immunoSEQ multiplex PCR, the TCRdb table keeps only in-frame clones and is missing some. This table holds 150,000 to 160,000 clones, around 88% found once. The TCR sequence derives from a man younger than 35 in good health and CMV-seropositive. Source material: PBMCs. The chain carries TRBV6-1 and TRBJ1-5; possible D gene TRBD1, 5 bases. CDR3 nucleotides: TGTGCCAGCAGTGGTCCAGGGTTGGGAAGGAATCAGCCCCAGCATTTT. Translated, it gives CASSGPGLGRNQPQHF.